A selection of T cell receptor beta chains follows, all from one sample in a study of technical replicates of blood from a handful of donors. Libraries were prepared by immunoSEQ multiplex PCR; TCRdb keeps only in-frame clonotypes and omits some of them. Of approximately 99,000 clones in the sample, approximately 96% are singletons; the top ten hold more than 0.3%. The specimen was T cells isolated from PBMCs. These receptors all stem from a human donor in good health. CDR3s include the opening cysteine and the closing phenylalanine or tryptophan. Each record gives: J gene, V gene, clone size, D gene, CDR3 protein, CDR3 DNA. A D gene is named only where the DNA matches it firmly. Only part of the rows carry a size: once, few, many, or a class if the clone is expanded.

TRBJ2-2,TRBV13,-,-,CASILLQGNQAGELFF,TGTGCCAGCATTCTCCTACAGGGTAACCAGGCCGGGGAGCTGTTTTTT
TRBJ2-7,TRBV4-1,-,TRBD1,CASSQEGQGFYEQYF,TGCGCCAGCAGCCAGGAGGGACAGGGATTCTACGAGCAGTACTTC
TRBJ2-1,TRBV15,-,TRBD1,CATSWDSNSYNEQFF,TGTGCCACCAGCTGGGACAGCAACTCCTACAATGAGCAGTTCTTC
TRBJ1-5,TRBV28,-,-,CASSFIGEWQPQHF,TGTGCCAGCAGTTTTATCGGGGAGTGGCAGCCCCAGCATTTT
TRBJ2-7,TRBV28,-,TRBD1,CASRDRGPVPDF,TGTGCCAGCAGGGACAGGGGACCAGTCCCCGACTTC
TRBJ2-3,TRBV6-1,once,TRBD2,CASSEAPGLAGTSTDTQYF,TGTGCCAGCAGTGAAGCGCCGGGACTAGCGGGTACTAGCACAGATACGCAGTATTTT
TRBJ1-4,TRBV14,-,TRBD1,CASSQQAGTAEKLFF,TGTGCCAGCAGCCAACAAGCCGGGACAGCTGAAAAACTGTTTTTT
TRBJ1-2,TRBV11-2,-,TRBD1,CASSRQGYGYTF,TGTGCCAGCAGCAGACAGGGCTATGGCTACACCTTC
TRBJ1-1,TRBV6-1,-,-,CASSEVYRDGTEAFF,TGTGCCAGCAGTGAAGTATACAGGGATGGCACTGAAGCTTTCTTT
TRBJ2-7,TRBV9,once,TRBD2,CASSKGGLGYEQYF,TGTGCCAGCAGCAAGGGAGGGTTAGGTTACGAGCAGTACTTC
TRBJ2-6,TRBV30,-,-,CAWSGGVGAGANVLTF,TGTGCCTGGAGTGGGGGGGTTGGGGCCGGGGCCAACGTCCTGACTTTC
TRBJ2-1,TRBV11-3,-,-,CASSQYNEQFF,TGTGCCAGCAGCCAGTACAATGAGCAGTTCTTC
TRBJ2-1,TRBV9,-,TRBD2,CASSVADSGRSASYNEQFF,TGTGCCAGCAGCGTAGCGGATAGCGGGAGATCAGCATCCTACAATGAGCAGTTCTTC
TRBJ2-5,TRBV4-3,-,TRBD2,CASSQDFGLAGGETQYF,TGCGCCAGCAGCCAAGATTTCGGTCTAGCGGGTGGCGAGACCCAGTACTTC
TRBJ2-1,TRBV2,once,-,CASSEARGGGDNEQFF,TGTGCCAGCAGTGAAGCGCGGGGAGGAGGGGACAATGAGCAGTTCTTC
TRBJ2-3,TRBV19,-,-,CASSIGTTLFGTDTQYF,TGTGCCAGTAGTATAGGGACTACTCTTTTTGGCACAGATACGCAGTATTTT
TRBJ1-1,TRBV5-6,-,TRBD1,CASSWDRLNTEAFF,TGTGCCAGCAGCTGGGACAGGTTGAACACTGAAGCTTTCTTT
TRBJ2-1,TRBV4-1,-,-,CASSQVQAGKRIF,TGCGCCAGCAGCCAAGTCCAGGCGGGTAAGCGGATCTTC
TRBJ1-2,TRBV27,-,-,CASSLGAGARGYTF,TGTGCCAGCAGTTTAGGAGCGGGGGCTCGGGGCTACACCTTC
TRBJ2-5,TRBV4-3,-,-,CASSQELYQETQYF,TGCGCCAGCAGCCAAGAACTATACCAAGAGACCCAGTACTTC
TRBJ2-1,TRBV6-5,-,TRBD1,CASSSRTGGFRNEQFF,TGTGCCAGCAGTTCTCGGACAGGGGGCTTTCGGAATGAGCAGTTCTTC
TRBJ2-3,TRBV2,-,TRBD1,CASSDSGQGADTQYF,TGTGCCAGCAGTGATTCCGGACAGGGGGCAGATACGCAGTATTTT